Below, 6 T cell receptor beta chains from the same sample are listed, as sequenced in a study of blood T cell repertoires in COVID-19. Here immunoSEQ multiplex PCR was the method, and the copy in TCRdb shows in-frame clones only, minus some. The data show 100,000 to 150,000 clones, around 81% seen once. Sequenced: peripheral blood. The receptors were gathered from a woman between 45 and 65 years old with acute or convalescent COVID-19.

This clone has a single count. The chain is built from TRBV14 and TRBJ2-7, with a possible D match to TRBD2 (5 bases). Germline V gene lookup returns CDR1 SGHDN and CDR2 FVKESK. Trimming took 9 bases from V and 5 from J, leaving 17 bases between them. This CDR3 is built from 13 residues. CDR3 sequence: CASRLAGADEQYF. The CDR3 nucleotides read TGTGCCAGTCGGCTAGCTGGCGCGGACGAGCAGTACTTC.

This sequence joins TRBV20-1 and TRBJ1-5, with TRBD1 as a possible D gene (5 bases). The CDR3 totals 14 residues. Germline V CDR1 and CDR2: DFQATT, SNEGSKA (reference sequence). Trimming took off 3 bases at V and 1 base at J, with 10 bases between the two ends. CDR3 residues: CSASGRGSNQPQHF. The CDR3 DNA reads TGCAGTGCTAGTGGTAGGGGAAGCAATCAGCCCCAGCATTTT.

This clone was observed once. The chain couples TRBV6-5 to TRBJ1-2; TRBD1 is a possible D gene (5 bases). The CDR3 has 11 amino acids. From germline, CDR1 is MNHEY and CDR2 SVGAGI. The germline V and J ends were trimmed by 7 bases and 8 bases, with 11 bases remaining between them. The CDR3 sequence: CASNRGAGYTF. The CDR3, as DNA: TGTGCCAGCAACCGTGGGGCGGGCTACACCTTC.

The chain recombines TRBV5-1 with TRBJ2-7; 9 positions agree with TRBD1. CDR3 length equals 13 residues. V dropped 5 bases and J dropped 2; count of bases not matched to a gene: 2. The V gene's germline CDR1 is SGHRS and CDR2 YFSETQ. CDR3 coding DNA: TGCGCCAGCAGGGGACAGGGACCCTACGAGCAGTACTTC. This encodes CASRGQGPYEQYF.

The chain is built from TRBV15 and TRBJ1-2; 8 bases are a match to TRBD1. The germline V gene has CDR1 LNHNV and CDR2 YYDKDF (reference sequence). CDR3 length: 14 residues. V shed 3 bases and J 7 bases; nucleotides not matched to a gene: 7. The CDR3 protein is CATSSDTGGSGYTF. CDR3 in DNA: TGTGCCACCAGCAGTGACACAGGGGGGTCTGGCTACACCTTC.

The chain uses TRBV30 and TRBJ1-5; possible D gene TRBD1, 5 bases. Germline loops: CDR1 GTSNPN, CDR2 SVGIG (reference sequence). Trimming took off 4 bases at V and 4 bases at J, with 11 bases between the two ends. The CDR3 has 13 residues. The CDR3 loop is CAWKAGRNQPQHF. The DNA of the CDR3 is TGTGCCTGGAAGGCAGGGCGGAATCAGCCCCAGCATTTT.